The following is a TCR beta chain sequence with its context. This clonotype has a count of ten or more. No base quality values were provided; no much bigger clone lies one nucleotide off. The record originates from a study of T cells after yellow fever vaccination (dated by TCRdb to about 2019). Study-level background: The SMART-Seq v4 Ultra Low Input RNA kit was used to prepare libraries from fractions with low cell numbers. To track T-cell clones before and after primary and booster YFV17D yellow fever vaccination, bulk TCR alpha and beta repertoires were sequenced longitudinally. Two healthy male donors, one aged 18 to 29 and one aged 30 to 40 years, made up the cohort. Bulk PBMC replicates and cell subsets were isolated from blood drawn at multiple timepoints before and after both primary and secondary immunization. Results and caveats for the whole study, not just this receptor: Because abundant contaminating clonotypes from the bulk population could be contained in FACS-sorted repertoires, computational filtering was required. Most clones expanded after primary vaccination (about 95% of CD4 and roughly 88% of CD8) were re-detected after the booster, suggesting that broad memory maintenance occurred. A small fraction of clonotypes showed up in both the CD4 and CD8 compartments, probably as a result of convergent recombination. Because only two donors were included in the study, the extent to which the findings can be generalized is limited. The secondary T-cell response was found to be weaker but faster than the primary response, with a peak reached on day 5 rather than on day 15.

CDR1 and CDR2 were assigned from the germline V gene (reference sequence) as SSHAT and FNYEAQ. V is pruned by 0 bases and J by 2 bases, leaving 4 bases of the junction without a gene match. The CDR3 runs 15 amino acids, cysteine and phenylalanine included. The read is trimmed to its CDR3 DNA, 45 bases read in frame from base 1. TCR cDNA was made using 5'RACE template switching, a step that added a universal primer site and unique molecular identifiers. Priming of cDNA synthesis was performed from both the TCR alpha and TCR beta constant segments. Two PCR steps were used to amplify libraries, with sample barcodes and sequencing adapters being added in the second step. Sequencing of the libraries was done on either Illumina HiSeq 2500 (2x100 bp) or NovaSeq (2x150 bp). On the study's bioinformatics: Reads were demultiplexed and collapsed into UMI consensus sequences with MIGEC, and V(D)J alignment was performed with MiXCR. Clonotypes responding to the vaccine were identified with edgeR on replicate PBMC samples, with the criteria of FDR below 0.01 and a log2 fold change above 5 up to day 15. Bulk clonotypes were assigned CD4 or CD8 identity according to which sequenced CD4 or CD8 repertoire held them at higher abundance. A clonotype counted as NS4B-specific if enriched at least 10-fold in dextramer-positive versus dextramer-negative fractions, with CD4-biased clonotypes left out. The public reads were quality trimmed at Q25 with fastp and then assembled into clones with MiXCR by TCRdb, keeping productive beta chains. Rows with a matching CDR3 protein are joined into one entry that keeps the most common DNA and genes. The V and J calls follow TCRdb's processing rather than the paper's. This sample comprises roughly 45,000 distinct CDR3 sequences, 6.8% of them detected only once. The ten biggest clones cover approximately 16% of the sample.

Explained via the paper, the treatment or condition label denotes: live attenuated yellow fever vaccine strain. PBMCs were isolated from peripheral blood using a standard Ficoll-Paque protocol. Epitope-specific CD8 T cells were sorted with a dextramer loaded with the yellow fever NS4B epitope peptide, and anti-CD3 and anti-CD8 staining was applied. TriZol was used to extract RNA from bulk PBMCs, from CD4 and CD8 fractions, and from dextramer-positive and dextramer-negative fractions. The source is a man between 25 and 39 years old who received the YFV17D yellow fever vaccine. Recombination joined TRBV7-7 with TRBJ2-7; TRBD2 fits 7 bases in the junction. This material consisted of CD8+ T cells not binding an NS4B(214-222) dextramer, sorted from PBMCs, taken 45 days after the yellow fever booster vaccination. The cell subset or site label here, explained by the study, means: NS4B epitope dextramer-negative CD8 T cells. CDR3 protein: CASSLAVGGAYEQYF. The DNA is as follows: TGTGCCAGCAGCTTAGCGGTGGGGGGGGCCTACGAGCAGTACTTC. The variable domain in full, with residues beyond the CDR3 obtained from the reference TRBV7-7 and TRBJ2-7 genes, is GAGVSQSPRYKVTKRGQDVTLRCDPISSHATLYWYQQALGQGPEFLTYFNYEAQPDKSGLPSDRFSAERPEGSISTLTIQRTEQRDSAMYRCASSLAVGGAYEQYFGPGTRLTVT.